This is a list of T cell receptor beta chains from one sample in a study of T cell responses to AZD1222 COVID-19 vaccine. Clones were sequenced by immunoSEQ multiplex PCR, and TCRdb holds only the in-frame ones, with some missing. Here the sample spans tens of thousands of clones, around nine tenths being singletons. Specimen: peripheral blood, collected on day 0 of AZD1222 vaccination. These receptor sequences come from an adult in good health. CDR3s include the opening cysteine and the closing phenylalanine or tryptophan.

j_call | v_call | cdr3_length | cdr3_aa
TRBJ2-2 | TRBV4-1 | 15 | CASSHSQGAVGELFF
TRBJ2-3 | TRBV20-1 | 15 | CSASGGRAEADTQYF
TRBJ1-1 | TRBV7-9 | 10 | CAADGGQAFF
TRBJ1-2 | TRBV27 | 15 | CASSTLLRDRRSYTF
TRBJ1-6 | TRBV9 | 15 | CASSARSSRNSPLHF
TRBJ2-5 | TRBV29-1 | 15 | CSVDRGSGGGETQYF
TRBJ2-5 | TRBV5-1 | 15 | CASSLDLGGRETQYF
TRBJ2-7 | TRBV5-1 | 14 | CASTPHQDSYEQYF
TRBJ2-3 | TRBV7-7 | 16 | CASSAARDRGLDTQYF
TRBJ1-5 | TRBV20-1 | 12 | CSASVRGQPQHF
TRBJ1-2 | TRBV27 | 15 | CASSLWAGEDYGYTF
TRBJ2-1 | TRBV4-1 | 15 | CASSQGWGGDREQFF
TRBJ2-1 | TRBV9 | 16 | CASSSRPLREGNEQFF
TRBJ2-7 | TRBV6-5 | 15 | CASSYSSREGYEQYF
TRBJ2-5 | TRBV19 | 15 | CASSMGARYQETQYF
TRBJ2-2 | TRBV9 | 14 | CASSGGRNTGELFF
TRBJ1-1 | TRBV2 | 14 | CASHPSGTGMGAFF
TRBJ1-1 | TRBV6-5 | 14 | CASSYSESNTEAFF
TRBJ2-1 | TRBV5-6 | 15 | CASSKPGQGYNEQFF
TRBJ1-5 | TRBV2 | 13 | CASSGDGNQPQHF
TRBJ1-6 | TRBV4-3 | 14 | CASSPRTGHSPLHF
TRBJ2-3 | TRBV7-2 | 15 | CASSPSLLTGDTQYF
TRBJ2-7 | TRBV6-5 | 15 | CASSQYEGPSYEQYF
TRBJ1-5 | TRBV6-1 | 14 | CASSDVGGNQPQHF
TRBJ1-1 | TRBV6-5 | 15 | CASRTLQGGNTEAFF
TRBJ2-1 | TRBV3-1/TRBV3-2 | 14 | CASSLMDPYNEQFF
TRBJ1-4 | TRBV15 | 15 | CATRRQQGIGEKLFF
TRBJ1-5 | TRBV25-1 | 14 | CASSEGQGNQPQHF
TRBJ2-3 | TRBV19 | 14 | CASGGQGGTDTQYF
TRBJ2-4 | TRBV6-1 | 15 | CASSEVSGDRDIQYF
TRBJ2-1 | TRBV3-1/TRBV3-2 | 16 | CASSQKGLAGTNEQFF
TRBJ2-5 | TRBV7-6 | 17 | CASSLYQGAGMSETQYF
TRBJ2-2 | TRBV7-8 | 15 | CASSLFQGPTGELFF
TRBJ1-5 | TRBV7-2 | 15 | CASSLKGGPNQPQHF
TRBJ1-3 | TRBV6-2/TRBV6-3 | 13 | CASSWTAGNTIYF
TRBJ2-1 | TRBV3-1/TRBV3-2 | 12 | CASSLPGRGQFF
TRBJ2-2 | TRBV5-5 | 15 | CASSLAGTERGELFF
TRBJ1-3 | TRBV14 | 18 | CASSQDRWDTGGGNTIYF
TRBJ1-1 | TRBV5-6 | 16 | CASSSATTGMNTEAFF
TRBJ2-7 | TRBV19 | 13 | CASSIAEFYEQYF
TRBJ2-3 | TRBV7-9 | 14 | CASSRGGDTDTQYF
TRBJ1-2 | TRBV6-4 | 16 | CASSGGLDREWDGYTF
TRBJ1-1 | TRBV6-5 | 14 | CASSYSGQVTEAFF
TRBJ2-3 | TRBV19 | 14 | CASNTGRARTTQYF
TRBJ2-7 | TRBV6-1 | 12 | CASSESIDEQYF
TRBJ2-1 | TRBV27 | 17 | CASSPPDRGPSYNEQFF
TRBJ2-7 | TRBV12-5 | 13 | CASGLTEPYEQYF
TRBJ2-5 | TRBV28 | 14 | CASSLYPAGETQYF
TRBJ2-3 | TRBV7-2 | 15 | CASSWAGHHTDTQYF
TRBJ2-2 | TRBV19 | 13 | CASTGPNTGELFF
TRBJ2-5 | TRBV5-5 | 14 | CASSLGTTQETQYF
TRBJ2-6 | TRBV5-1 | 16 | CASSFNPGPGANVLTF